A single sample gave rise to the 30 T cell receptor beta chains below, sequenced in a study of cytomegalovirus exposure and HLA in healthy donors. The PCR had 60 Vbeta and 13 Jbeta primers. The method was immunoSEQ multiplex PCR; TCRdb's version includes in-frame clones alone and lacks a portion of them. Among over 60,000 clones listed, around 75% were seen once. Sequencing was performed on PBMCs. The source of these receptors is a man between 70 and 80 years old in good health and CMV-seronegative.

CDR3 bases: TGTGCCAGCTCACCACCGGCAGTCACCCAGCCCCAGCATTTT. Residues: CASSPPAVTQPQHF. The rearrangement uses TRBV18 and TRBJ1-5; D is unclear. V dropped 0 bases and J dropped 7 bases, with 10 bases sitting between them. This CDR3 comprises 14 residues. Germline V gives CDR1 KGHSH, CDR2 LQKENI.

This chain links TRBV5-1 with TRBJ2-2, with D maybe TRBD1 (5 bases). V was cut by 1 base and J by 2 bases, with 6 bases left in between. Germline V gene data show CDR1 as SGHRS and CDR2 as YFSETQ. The CDR3 contains 14 residues. The CDR3 nucleotides are TGCGCCAGCAGCTTGCAGGGAAACACCGGGGAGCTGTTTTTT. This sequence encodes CASSLQGNTGELFF.

The rearrangement links TRBV5-1 to TRBJ1-6; D is ambiguous. Germline lookup yields CDR1 SGHRS and CDR2 YFSETQ. V was trimmed by 4 bases and J by 3 bases, leaving 14 bases between them. This CDR3 spans 16 amino acids. Here the CDR3 DNA reads TGCGCCAGCAGCCCTATGGAGGGCGGCTATAATTCACCCCTCCACTTT. Its translation: CASSPMEGGYNSPLHF.

The chain carries TRBV7-2 and TRBJ1-1, with TRBD1 as a possible D gene (5 bases). The CDR3 totals 15 residues. Germline CDR1 SGHTA, CDR2 FQGNSA. V was trimmed by 1 base and J by 6 bases, leaving 15 bases between them. The DNA for the CDR3 is TGTGCCAGCAGCTTAGTTTCGGGGGGTTGGGCTGAAGCTTTCTTT. It yields the protein CASSLVSGGWAEAFF.

V gene TRBV5-1 combines with J gene TRBJ2-5; 7 bases align to TRBD1. CDR1 and CDR2 from the germline V gene are SGHRS and YFSETQ. The junction had 6 bases not matched to a gene; V was cut back by 2 bases and J by 2 bases. This CDR3 contains 15 residues. The CDR3 DNA follows: TGCGCCAGCAGCTTACAGGGGTGGTGGCAAGAGACCCAGTACTTC. It specifies CASSLQGWWQETQYF.

The chain recombines TRBV6-5 with TRBJ1-4; TRBD1 matches 11 bases. The CDR3 contains 14 residues. The junction had 6 bases not matched to a gene; V was cut back by 5 bases and J by 10 bases. The germline V gene encodes CDR1 MNHEY and CDR2 SVGAGI. The CDR3 spells CASSSFGTGGKLFF. The CDR3 coding sequence is TGTGCCAGCAGTAGCTTCGGGACAGGGGGAAAACTGTTTTTT.

A few counts support this clone. The chain carries TRBV2 and TRBJ2-7; D is uncertain. V was trimmed by 7 bases and J by 3 bases, leaving 13 bases between them. CDR3 length equals 13 residues. CDR1 SNHLY and CDR2 FYNNEI come from the germline V gene. CDR3 amino acids: CASTPRINYEQYF. CDR3 in DNA: TGTGCCAGCACACCCAGAATAAACTACGAGCAGTACTTC.

This clone was observed a few times. This chain connects TRBV28 to TRBJ1-6, with a possible D match to TRBD1 (6 bases). CDR1 and CDR2 (germline): MDHEN, SYDVKM. There are 13 residues in the CDR3. V lost 5 bases and J lost 7, with 9 bases in between. CDR3 nucleotide sequence: TGTGCCAGCAGTACAGGGTGGAATTCACCCCTCCACTTT. Translated: CASSTGWNSPLHF.

This chain links TRBV10-2 with TRBJ2-1; D is unresolved. Germline V gene lookup returns CDR1 WSHSY and CDR2 SAAADI. The CDR3 loop spans 13 amino acids. Trimming took off 7 bases at V and 7 bases at J, with 14 bases between the two ends. This CDR3 is CASKRLEANEQFF. CDR3 in DNA: TGCGCCAGCAAAAGATTAGAAGCTAATGAGCAGTTCTTC.

The V call is TRBV30, the J call TRBJ2-6; weak D call: TRBD1 (5 bases). Germline CDR1 and CDR2: GTSNPN and SVGIG (reference sequence). The V end was cut by 3 bases, the J end by 0 bases, with 9 bases between. This CDR3 spans 15 amino acids. The CDR3: CAWSVQASGANVLTF. The CDR3 nucleotides read TGTGCCTGGAGCGTACAGGCCTCTGGGGCCAACGTCCTGACTTTC.

This chain links TRBV18 with TRBJ1-2; D not resolved. In germline, CDR1 is KGHSH, CDR2 LQKENI. The CDR3 is made up of 11 amino acids. V lost 3 bases and J lost 12, with 11 bases in between. The DNA of the CDR3 is TGTGCCAGCTCACCGGGCGGGGTAGACACCTTC. It yields the protein CASSPGGVDTF.

This chain joins TRBV18 and TRBJ1-5; maybe TRBD1 (5 bases). The CDR3 has 15 residues. V lost 3 bases to trimming and J lost 4 bases, with 13 bases between them. Germline CDR1 and CDR2: KGHSH and LQKENI. The CDR3 protein is CASSPADGGNQPQHF. In nucleotides, the CDR3 is TGTGCCAGCTCACCGGCTGATGGGGGGAATCAGCCCCAGCATTTT. The full variable domain, completed using reference TRBV18 and TRBJ1-5, is NAGVMQNPRHLVRRRGQEARLRCSPMKGHSHVYWYRQLPEEGLKFMVYLQKENIIDESGMPKERFSAEFPKEGPSILRIQQVVRGDSAAYFCASSPADGGNQPQHFGDGTRLSIL.

The J gene is TRBJ1-5, the V gene TRBV28; tentative D call: TRBD1 (5 bases). Trimming removed 5 bases at V and 2 bases at J, with 19 bases between. CDR1 is MDHEN and CDR2 is SYDVKM in the germline V gene. The CDR3 consists of 17 residues. The CDR3 protein is CASSPGWGGNRNQPQHF. The DNA of the CDR3 is TGTGCCAGCAGTCCCGGGTGGGGGGGTAATCGCAATCAGCCCCAGCATTTT.

In its sample, this clone was seen once. The rearrangement joins TRBV27 to TRBJ1-4; a possible D gene is TRBD1 (5 bases). This CDR3 is 14 amino acids long. The V and J ends lost 1 base and 5 bases respectively, with 8 bases between them. Germline V gene data show CDR1 as MNHEY and CDR2 as SMNVEV (reference sequence). The CDR3 nucleotides are TGTGCCAGCAGTTTATACAGGCGGAATGAAAAACTGTTTTTT. This translates into CASSLYRRNEKLFF.

This clone was seen only a few times. The chain combines TRBV7-2 with TRBJ1-1; D gene unclear. Germline assignment: CDR1 SGHTA and CDR2 FQGNSA. Trimming pared 0 bases from V and 5 bases from J, leaving 7 bases between. The CDR3 sequence is 13 residues long. The CDR3 here is CASSLARETEAFF. The CDR3 coding sequence is TGTGCCAGCAGCTTAGCCCGGGAGACTGAAGCTTTCTTT. Drawing the rest from reference TRBV7-2 and TRBJ1-1, the complete variable domain is GAGVSQSPSNKVTEKGKDVELRCDPISGHTALYWYRQSLGQGLEFLIYFQGNSAPDKSGLPSDRFSAERTGGSVSTLTIQRTQQEDSAVYLCASSLARETEAFFGQGTRLTVV.

The chain links TRBV5-5 to TRBJ1-5; a possible D gene is TRBD1 (6 bases). Trimming removed 5 bases from V and 8 bases from J, with 14 bases in between. This CDR3 comprises 13 residues. Germline assignment: CDR1 SGHKS and CDR2 YYEKEE (reference sequence). CDR3 sequence (DNA): TGTGCCAGCAGTAATACAGGGTGGGAGCCCCAGCATTTT. It codes for CASSNTGWEPQHF.

This sequence joins TRBV9 and TRBJ2-7; D remains unclear. Germline V CDR1 and CDR2: SGDLS, YYNGEE. The CDR3 runs to 13 residues. V lost 2 bases, J lost 0 bases, and 6 bases lay in between. In DNA, the CDR3 is TGTGCCAGCAGCGTGGGCACCTCCTACGAGCAGTACTTC. Protein: CASSVGTSYEQYF. The full variable domain, in which reference TRBV9 and TRBJ2-7 provide the parts outside the CDR3, is DSGVTQTPKHLITATGQRVTLRCSPRSGDLSVYWYQQSLDQGLQFLIQYYNGEERAKGNILERFSAQQFPDLHSELNLSSLELGDSALYFCASSVGTSYEQYFGPGTRLTVT.

The J gene is TRBJ1-1, the V gene TRBV30; D may be TRBD1 (5 bases). V was cut by 5 bases and J by 5 bases, with 9 bases left in between. CDR1 and CDR2 (germline): GTSNPN, SVGIG (reference sequence). This CDR3 has 11 amino acids. CDR3 sequence: CAWGAGTEAFF. Here the CDR3 DNA reads TGTGCCTGGGGCGCAGGGACTGAAGCTTTCTTT. The variable domain in full, completed from reference TRBV30 and TRBJ1-1, reads SQTIHQWPATLVQPVGSPLSLECTVEGTSNPNLYWYRQAAGRGLQLLFYSVGIGQISSEVPQNLSASRPQDRQFILSSKKLLLSDSGFYLCAWGAGTEAFFGQGTRLTVV.

The chain joins TRBV19 to TRBJ1-5; no clear D. The CDR3 is 14 amino acids. Germline V gene lookup returns CDR1 LNHDA and CDR2 SQIVND (reference sequence). V was clipped by 7 bases and J by 2 bases, with 12 bases between them. The DNA for the CDR3 is TGTGCCAGTAAATTAGACACGGGCAATCAGCCCCAGCATTTT. This sequence encodes CASKLDTGNQPQHF.

The V gene is TRBV13, the J gene TRBJ2-7; D unresolved. This CDR3 comprises 12 residues. The V gene lost 2 bases and the J gene lost 2 bases, with 4 bases spanning the gap. CDR1 is PRHDT, CDR2 FYEKMQ, per germline (reference sequence). The chain's CDR3 is CASSLTTYEQYF. The CDR3 bases are TGTGCCAGCAGCTTAACTACCTACGAGCAGTACTTC.

This CDR3 is CASRPDRLNTEAFF. The CDR3 DNA sequence: TGCGCCAGCAGGCCGGACAGGTTGAACACTGAAGCTTTCTTT. V usage is TRBV10-1 and J usage is TRBJ1-1, with 7 bases matching TRBD1. V lost 6 bases to trimming and J lost 0 bases; unmatched junction nucleotides: 4. The CDR3 runs 14 residues. Germline assignment: CDR1 WNHNN and CDR2 SYGVQD (reference sequence).

CDR3 protein: CASSSSGVSSYEQYF. The CDR3 DNA reads as TGTGCCAGCAGTTCTAGCGGGGTGAGCTCCTACGAGCAGTACTTC. The J gene is TRBJ2-7, the V gene TRBV7-2; 9 nucleotides agree with TRBD2. Germline trimming cut 6 bases from V and 0 bases from J; bases unmatched to any gene: 6. The germline gives CDR1 SGHTA, CDR2 FQGNSA. The CDR3 is 15 residues long.

The chain uses TRBV6-5 and TRBJ1-1; no clear D gene. The ends were cut back, 10 bases at V and 3 bases at J, with 15 bases in the middle. Germline loops: CDR1 MNHEY, CDR2 SVGAGI. This CDR3 spans 13 amino acids. CDR3 sequence reads: CAIAFTVYTEAFF. The CDR3 DNA is TGTGCCATCGCTTTTACAGTCTACACTGAAGCTTTCTTT.

The gene calls are TRBV11-3 and TRBJ2-2, with D possibly matching TRBD2 (6 bases). Trimming took 5 bases from V and 4 from J, leaving 14 bases between them. The germline V gene has CDR1 SGHNT and CDR2 YENEEA. The length of the CDR3 is 15 residues. CDR3 nucleotide sequence: TGTGCCAGCAGCCTTGGGGAGGCAGCCACCGGGGAGCTGTTTTTT. It is translated as CASSLGEAATGELFF.

The table lists this clone with a few counts. This chain joins TRBV7-2 and TRBJ1-2, with D perhaps matching TRBD1 (6 bases). With 1 base removed from V and 8 bases from J, the gap between germline ends came to 14 bases. The germline V gene encodes CDR1 SGHTA and CDR2 FQGNSA. This CDR3 spans 14 amino acids. The CDR3 DNA reads as TGTGCCAGCAGCTTAGACCAGGGGATAGGGGGCTACACCTTC. Translation: CASSLDQGIGGYTF.

In this sample, this clone turned up a few times. This chain links TRBV30 with TRBJ2-7, with 7 bases matching TRBD2. This CDR3 comprises 11 residues. Germline V CDR1 and CDR2: GTSNPN, SVGIG (reference sequence). V was pared by 8 bases and J by 3 bases, with 4 bases of the junction left unmatched. The CDR3 spells CARGGGYEQYF. The CDR3 nucleotides are TGTGCCCGTGGGGGGGGCTACGAGCAGTACTTC. The full variable domain, completed using reference TRBV30 and TRBJ2-7, is SQTIHQWPATLVQPVGSPLSLECTVEGTSNPNLYWYRQAAGRGLQLLFYSVGIGQISSEVPQNLSASRPQDRQFILSSKKLLLSDSGFYLCARGGGYEQYFGPGTRLTVT.

This chain connects TRBV5-1 to TRBJ2-5; 7 nucleotides agree with TRBD2. Germline V gives CDR1 SGHRS, CDR2 YFSETQ. The CDR3 contains 16 residues. The V gene end was trimmed by 3 bases and the J gene end by 2 bases; junction bases not matched to a gene: 10. The CDR3 coding sequence is TGCGCCAGCAGCTCGAGACTAGCCCTAAAACAAGAGACCCAGTACTTC. Protein: CASSSRLALKQETQYF.

V usage is TRBV5-1 and J usage is TRBJ2-3, with TRBD1 as a possible D gene (6 bases). CDR1 is SGHRS, CDR2 YFSETQ, per germline. Trimming left V 6 bases short and J 0 bases short, with 8 bases between. The CDR3 is 13 residues long. The CDR3 region is CASTQGSTDTQYF. Written as DNA, the CDR3 is TGCGCCAGCACCCAGGGGAGCACAGATACGCAGTATTTT.

This clone was recorded only once. The CDR3 region is CASSSREAEKTQYF. The CDR3 bases are TGTGCCAGTAGTTCCCGGGAGGCAGAGAAGACCCAGTACTTC. This chain links TRBV19 with TRBJ2-5; TRBD2 aligns across 7 bases. This CDR3 region has 14 residues. V lost 5 bases, J lost 6 bases, and 9 bases stayed unmatched. Germline CDR1 LNHDA, CDR2 SQIVND (reference sequence).

This sequence joins TRBV10-3 and TRBJ2-7, with 8 bases aligning to TRBD2. The CDR3 is made up of 16 amino acids. V trimming: 3 bases; J trimming: 4 bases; junction bases outside the gene matches: 11. Germline V gene lookup returns CDR1 ENHRY and CDR2 SYGVKD. The CDR3 is CAISDAGRGSRYEQYF. The CDR3 nucleotides read TGTGCCATCAGTGATGCCGGGAGGGGAAGTAGGTACGAGCAGTACTTC.